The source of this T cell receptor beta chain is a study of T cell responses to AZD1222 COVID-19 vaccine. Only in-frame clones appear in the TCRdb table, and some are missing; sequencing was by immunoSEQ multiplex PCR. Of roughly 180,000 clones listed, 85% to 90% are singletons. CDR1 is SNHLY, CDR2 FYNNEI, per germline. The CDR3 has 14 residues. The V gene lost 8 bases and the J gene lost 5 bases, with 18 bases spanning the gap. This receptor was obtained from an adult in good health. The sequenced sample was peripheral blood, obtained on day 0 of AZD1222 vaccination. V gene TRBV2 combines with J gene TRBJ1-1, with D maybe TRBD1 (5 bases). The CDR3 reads CASRRGGAMTEAFF. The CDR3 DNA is TGTGCCAGCCGTAGAGGAGGGGCGATGACTGAAGCTTTCTTT.